Reported below is one TCR beta chain. Its antigen remains unidentified. The CDR3 runs 19 residues. The V gene lost 2 bases and the J gene lost 0 bases, with 23 bases spanning the gap. Per the germline V gene, CDR1 is MGHRA and CDR2 is YSYEKL. PCR employed 60 Vbeta and 13 Jbeta primers. Here immunoSEQ multiplex PCR was the method, and the copy in TCRdb shows in-frame clones only, minus some. The sample includes roughly 180,000 clones, almost 80% of them seen just once. This entry comes from a study of cytomegalovirus exposure and HLA in healthy donors. The study's findings and limits: Indistinguishability led to the exclusion of some V segments, TRBV6-2 and TRBV6-3 included.

The chain is built from TRBV4-1 and TRBJ2-7; D uncertain. This receptor was taken from a man younger than 40 in good health and CMV-seronegative. The source material was PBMCs. The CDR3 is CASSQLIRPTRLDSYEQYF. The CDR3 DNA follows: TGCGCCAGCAGCCAACTGATTAGACCGACAAGGCTCGACTCCTACGAGCAGTACTTC.